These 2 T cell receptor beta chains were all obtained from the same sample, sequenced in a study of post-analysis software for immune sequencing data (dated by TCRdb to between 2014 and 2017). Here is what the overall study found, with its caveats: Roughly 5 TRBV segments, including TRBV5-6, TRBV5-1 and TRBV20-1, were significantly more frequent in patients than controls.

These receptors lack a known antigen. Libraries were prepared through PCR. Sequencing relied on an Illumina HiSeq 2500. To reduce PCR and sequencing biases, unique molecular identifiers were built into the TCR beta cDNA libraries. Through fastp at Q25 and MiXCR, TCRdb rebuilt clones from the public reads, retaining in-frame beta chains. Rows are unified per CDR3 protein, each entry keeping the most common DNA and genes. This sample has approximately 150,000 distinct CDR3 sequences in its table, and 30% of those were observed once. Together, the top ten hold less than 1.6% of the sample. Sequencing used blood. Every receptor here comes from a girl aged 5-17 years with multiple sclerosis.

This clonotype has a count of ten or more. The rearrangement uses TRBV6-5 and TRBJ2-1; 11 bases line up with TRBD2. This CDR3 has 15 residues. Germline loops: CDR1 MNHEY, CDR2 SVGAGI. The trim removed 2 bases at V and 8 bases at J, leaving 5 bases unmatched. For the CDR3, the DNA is TGTGCCAGCAGTTACGTACTAGCGGGAGATGATGAGCAGTTCTTC. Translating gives CASSYVLAGDDEQFF.

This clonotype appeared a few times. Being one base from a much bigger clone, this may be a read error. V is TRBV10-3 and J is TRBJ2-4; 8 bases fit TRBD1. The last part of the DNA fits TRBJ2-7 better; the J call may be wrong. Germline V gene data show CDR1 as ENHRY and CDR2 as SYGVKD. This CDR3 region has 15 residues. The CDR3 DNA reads TGTGCCATCGGTGAGACTGGGACAGGAACCTACGAGCAGTACTTC. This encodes CAIGETGTGTYEQYF.